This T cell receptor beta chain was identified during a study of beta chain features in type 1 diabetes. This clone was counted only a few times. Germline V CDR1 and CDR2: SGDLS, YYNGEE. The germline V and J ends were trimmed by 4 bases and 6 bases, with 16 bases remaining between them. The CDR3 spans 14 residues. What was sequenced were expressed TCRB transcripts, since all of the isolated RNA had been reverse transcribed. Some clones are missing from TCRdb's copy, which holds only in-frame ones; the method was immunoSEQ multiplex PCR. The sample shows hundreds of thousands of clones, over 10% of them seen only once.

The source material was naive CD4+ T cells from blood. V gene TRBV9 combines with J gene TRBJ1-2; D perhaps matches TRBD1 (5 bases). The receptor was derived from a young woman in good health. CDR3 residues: CASSRNPGSDGYTF. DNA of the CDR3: TGTGCCAGCAGCCGGAACCCAGGGAGCGATGGCTACACCTTC.